This is a list of T cell receptor beta chains from one sample in a study of blood T cell repertoires in COVID-19. Generated by immunoSEQ multiplex PCR, the TCRdb table keeps only in-frame clones and is missing some. The table lists 85,000 to 130,000 clones, 76% of them singletons. The sequencing sample was made of peripheral blood. Every receptor here comes from a man older than 75 with COVID-19, enrolled during active disease. Each CDR3 is given with its conserved first and last residue. A D gene is named only where the DNA matches it firmly. Some rows mark clone size as missing; the rest say once, few, many or name a class of expanded clone.

length	V	size	J	D	DNA	CDR3
13	TRBV6-5	.	TRBJ1-1	.	TGTGCCAGCAGGGTACAGGGTGGGCTTGAAGCTTTCTTT	CASRVQGGLEAFF
15	TRBV13	.	TRBJ2-7	.	TGTGCCAGCAGCTTAAGGTCGTTCGGGGCGGGAGAGCAGTACTTC	CASSLRSFGAGEQYF
14	TRBV28	.	TRBJ2-3	TRBD1	TGTGCCAGCAGCCCTGGACAGGTGGAAGATACGCAGTATTTT	CASSPGQVEDTQYF
20	TRBV3-1/TRBV3-2	.	TRBJ2-2	TRBD2	TGTGCCAGCAGCCAAGAGGGGCGGGGGACTAGCGGGAGGATCACCGGGGAGCTGTTTTTT	CASSQEGRGTSGRITGELFF
13	TRBV19	.	TRBJ2-1	TRBD2	TGTGCCAGTAGTATAGATCGAGAGACTAGCCAGTTCTTC	CASSIDRETSQFF
14	TRBV29-1	.	TRBJ2-1	TRBD2	TGCAGCGTTGACCCCCTCGGACTAGCCGGTGAGCAGTTCTTC	CSVDPLGLAGEQFF
14	TRBV9	.	TRBJ2-5	TRBD2	TGTGCCAGCAGCTACGGGACTAGCAAGGAGACCCAGTACTTC	CASSYGTSKETQYF
15	TRBV9	.	TRBJ1-2	TRBD1	TGTGCCAGCAGCGTAAGGACAGGGCCCAACTATGGCTACACCTTC	CASSVRTGPNYGYTF
16	TRBV4-3	.	TRBJ2-1	.	TGCGCCAGCAGCCATGATGACTCCAGCTCCTACAATGAGCAGTTCTTC	CASSHDDSSSYNEQFF
15	TRBV4-3	.	TRBJ2-7	TRBD2	TGCGCCAGCAGCCTCTCCTATTGGACTAGCAACGAGCAGTACTTC	CASSLSYWTSNEQYF
17	TRBV25-1	few	TRBJ2-5	TRBD2	TGTGCCAGCAGTGATTTACGCCTAGCGGGAGGAGCGGAGACCCAGTACTTC	CASSDLRLAGGAETQYF
16	TRBV5-1	.	TRBJ2-7	TRBD2	TGCGCCAGCAGCTTTCGGAGCGGGAGGTTCCCCTACGAGCAGTACTTC	CASSFRSGRFPYEQYF
13	TRBV6-5	.	TRBJ1-2	.	TGTGCCAGCAGTTACTCGGGCGGGTATGGCTACACCTTC	CASSYSGGYGYTF
15	TRBV7-8	.	TRBJ2-7	TRBD1	TGTGCCAGCAGCTTAGGGGACAGGGGGCACTACGAGCAGTACTTC	CASSLGDRGHYEQYF
15	TRBV19	.	TRBJ1-6	.	TGTGCCAGTAGCTCGACAGGAGCTGGCGGCTCACCCCTCCACTTT	CASSSTGAGGSPLHF
14	TRBV9	.	TRBJ1-6	TRBD1	TGTGCCAGCAGCGGACAGGGGGAAAATTCACCCCTCCACTTT	CASSGQGENSPLHF
15	TRBV2	.	TRBJ1-1	.	TGTGCACTCGTTGGGGGGAAAGTGGGGAACACTGAAGCTTTCTTT	CALVGGKVGNTEAFF
14	TRBV6-6	.	TRBJ2-7	TRBD1	TGTGCCAGCAGGGACCGGGACAGACTTTACGAGCAGTACTTC	CASRDRDRLYEQYF
13	TRBV5-6	.	TRBJ1-2	.	TGTGCCAGCAGCCCCCTGTCTAACTATGGCTACACCTTC	CASSPLSNYGYTF
15	TRBV13	many	TRBJ2-1	TRBD1	TGTGCCAGCAGCCCCGGACAGGGGCTCTACAATGAGCAGTTCTTC	CASSPGQGLYNEQFF
9	TRBV20-1	.	TRBJ1-2	.	TGCAGTGCTAGCAGGGGCTACACCTTC	CSASRGYTF
14	TRBV5-1	once	TRBJ2-7	.	TGCGCCAGCAGCCCCCAGGGGATGGTGGGTGAGCAGTACTTC	CASSPQGMVGEQYF
15	TRBV18	few	TRBJ1-6	.	TGTGCCAGCTCACCCGGGGGGAACGCCGGGGGACCCCTCCACTTT	CASSPGGNAGGPLHF
15	TRBV27	.	TRBJ2-7	.	TGTGCCAGCAGTCCTTACGCCGGACAGAACTACGAGCAGTACTTC	CASSPYAGQNYEQYF
15	TRBV4-2	.	TRBJ2-1	TRBD2	TGTGCCAGCAGCCTGGGCGGGAGGGCCGTCGATGAGCAGTTCTTC	CASSLGGRAVDEQFF
17	TRBV7-3	once	TRBJ2-1	TRBD2	TGTGCCAGCAGCTTAGGACTAGCGGGAGCGGGTGGGGATGAGCAGTTCTTC	CASSLGLAGAGGDEQFF
16	TRBV6-5	.	TRBJ1-2	TRBD1	TGTGCCAGCAGTTACCAAGGGACAGGGGGCAGGAATGGCTACACCTTC	CASSYQGTGGRNGYTF
18	TRBV27	.	TRBJ2-1	.	TGTGCCAGCAGTTTCTCAATCAGGGGGAGCGGGAGCTACAATGAGCAGTTCTTC	CASSFSIRGSGSYNEQFF
15	TRBV2	.	TRBJ2-1	TRBD2	TGTGCCAGCAGTTGGTCGGTAGCGGGAGGGAATGAGCAGTTCTTC	CASSWSVAGGNEQFF
14	TRBV11-2	.	TRBJ1-2	.	TGTGCCAGCAGCCCGGACTCATCTAACTATGGCTACACCTTC	CASSPDSSNYGYTF
12	TRBV12-3/TRBV12-4	once	TRBJ2-7	.	TGTGCCAGCGGCAAGGGGACAACCGAGCAGTACTTC	CASGKGTTEQYF
15	TRBV19	.	TRBJ2-1	TRBD2	TGTGCCAGTAGTTTATGGACTAGCCCCGACAATGAGCAGTTCTTC	CASSLWTSPDNEQFF
15	TRBV5-6	once	TRBJ1-4	.	TGTGCCAGCAGCACCCTGGGGCAGGGCGACGAAAAACTGTTTTTT	CASSTLGQGDEKLFF
16	TRBV14	few	TRBJ2-1	TRBD2	TGTGCCAGCAGCCCTACTAGCGGGAGCTCCTACAATGAGCAGTTCTTC	CASSPTSGSSYNEQFF
11	TRBV20-1	few	TRBJ2-7	.	TGCAGTGCTAGATCTGACAGGATTCCCTACTTC	CSARSDRIPYF
17	TRBV3-1/TRBV3-2	.	TRBJ1-1	.	TGTGCCAGCAGCCAAGATGCTTCGGGGGGAAGGGACACTGAAGCTTTCTTT	CASSQDASGGRDTEAFF
18	TRBV5-1	.	TRBJ2-3	.	TGCGCCAGCAGCTTGTATCTCCCAGGCACTGGCGGGACAGATACGCAGTATTTT	CASSLYLPGTGGTDTQYF
15	TRBV6-5	.	TRBJ2-1	.	TGTGCCAGCAGTTTCGACTTAAACTCCTACAATGAGCAGTTCTTC	CASSFDLNSYNEQFF
15	TRBV4-2	once	TRBJ2-2	.	TGTGCCAGCAGCCAAGCTACAGTAGGCACCGGGGAGCTGTTTTTT	CASSQATVGTGELFF
14	TRBV3-1/TRBV3-2	.	TRBJ1-1	.	TGTGCCAGCAGCCAAGATCTCGTGAACACTGAAGCTTTCTTT	CASSQDLVNTEAFF
14	TRBV28	.	TRBJ1-2	TRBD1	TGTGCCAGCAGCCCAGGGGACAGGGGATACGGCTACACCTTC	CASSPGDRGYGYTF
16	TRBV7-8	.	TRBJ1-2	TRBD1	TGTGCCAGCAGCGCCTACGGGACAGGGGACGCATATGGCTACACCTTC	CASSAYGTGDAYGYTF
12	TRBV24-1	.	TRBJ2-1	.	TGTGCCACCAGTGATTTGTTCGGTGAGCAGTTCTTC	CATSDLFGEQFF
14	TRBV6-5	.	TRBJ2-7	TRBD1	TGTGCCAGCAGTTACGGGACAGGGGTGGGCGAGCAGTACTTC	CASSYGTGVGEQYF
14	TRBV28	.	TRBJ1-2	.	TGTGCCAGCAGTTCTACTGCCCGGCGGTATGGCTACACCTTC	CASSSTARRYGYTF
15	TRBV6-2/TRBV6-3	.	TRBJ2-7	TRBD2	TGTGCCAGCAGTTACTCGACTAGCTCCCTCTACGAGCAGTACTTC	CASSYSTSSLYEQYF
14	TRBV6-5	.	TRBJ2-1	.	TGTGCCAGCAGTTACGAGAGCTCCTACAATGAGCAGTTCTTC	CASSYESSYNEQFF
16	TRBV5-4	.	TRBJ2-1	.	TGTGCCAGCAGCCAGGAGGGCGGGGATTCCTACAATGAGCAGTTCTTC	CASSQEGGDSYNEQFF